The 25 T cell receptor beta chains below come from one sample, sequenced in a study of T cell repertoires in cytomegalovirus infection. MiXCR was run by TCRdb on the reads, yielding one entry per CDR3 protein. The sample records 170,000 or so distinct CDR3 sequences, roughly 15% being singletons. The sequencing input was CD8+ T cells from PBMCs. The receptors were sampled from a human donor in good health (CMV status not recorded). Some clones in this sample may be carry-over from other donors' samples.

This clonotype occurred a few times. This chain joins TRBV7-9 and TRBJ2-1; 12 bases map to TRBD2. After removal of 8 bases from V and 4 bases from J, the junction contained 6 bases not matched to a gene. The CDR3 has 15 amino acids. In germline, CDR1 is SEHNR, CDR2 FQNEAQ (reference sequence). CDR3 coding DNA: TGTGCCAGCTCCACAGGACTAGCGGGGTACAATGAGCAGTTCTTC. Translating it yields CASSTGLAGYNEQFF.

The chain is built from TRBV6-6 and TRBJ1-5; 11 bases are shared with TRBD1. V dropped 10 bases and J dropped 5; count of bases not matched to a gene: 7. This CDR3 has 14 residues. Germline values: CDR1 MNHNY, CDR2 SVGAGI (reference sequence). As DNA, the CDR3 is TGTGCCATCGGGGACAGGGGGATAGATCAGCCCCAGCATTTT. Its translation is CAIGDRGIDQPQHF.

The CDR3 sequence is CASSYERQISSYNEQFF. The CDR3, as DNA: TGTGCCAGCAGTTACGAGAGACAGATAAGCTCCTACAATGAGCAGTTCTTC. The chain is built from TRBV6-2 or TRBV6-3 and TRBJ2-1; tentatively, D is TRBD1 (5 bases). Germline lookup yields CDR1 MNHEY and CDR2 SVGEGT. The CDR3 is 17 amino acids. V shed 2 bases and J shed 0 bases, with 14 bases lying between them.

CDR3 sequence (DNA): TGTGCCAGCAGCTGGACAGGGGGCGAGGACACTGAAGCTTTCTTT. Translating gives CASSWTGGEDTEAFF. The chain links TRBV7-2 to TRBJ1-1; 11 nucleotides agree with TRBD1. The V gene end was trimmed by 4 bases and the J gene end by 3 bases; junction bases not matched to a gene: 4. The V gene's germline CDR1 is SGHTA and CDR2 FQGNSA. This CDR3 contains 15 residues. The full variable domain, rest sourced from reference TRBV7-2 and TRBJ1-1, is GAGVSQSPSNKVTEKGKDVELRCDPISGHTALYWYRQSLGQGLEFLIYFQGNSAPDKSGLPSDRFSAERTGGSVSTLTIQRTQQEDSAVYLCASSWTGGEDTEAFFGQGTRLTVV.

The V gene is TRBV6-2 or TRBV6-3, the J gene TRBJ1-1; TRBD1 aligns across 7 bases. The CDR3 is made up of 16 amino acids. Germline V gene sequence: CDR1 MNHEY, CDR2 SVGEGT. Trimming took 4 bases from V and 4 from J; bases not matched to a gene: 12. CDR3 DNA sequence: TGTGCCAGCAGTTGGGACAGCCCGAGCGGAGTCACTGAAGCTTTCTTT. Protein sequence: CASSWDSPSGVTEAFF.

This clonotype was detected a few times. The CDR3 sequence is CASSLAGGRYTQYF. The CDR3 coding sequence is TGTGCCAGCAGTTTAGCGGGGGGGCGCTATACGCAGTATTTT. The genes are TRBV27 and TRBJ2-3, with 9 nucleotides matching TRBD2. The J segment lost 7 bases and the V segment lost 2 bases, leaving 4 bases of the junction unmatched. Germline loops: CDR1 MNHEY, CDR2 SMNVEV (reference sequence). The CDR3 contains 14 residues.

V and J are TRBV7-9 and TRBJ2-4, with 11 bases identical to TRBD1. The CDR3 runs to 15 residues. Germline assignment: CDR1 SEHNR and CDR2 FQNEAQ (reference sequence). With V trimmed by 6 bases and J by 8 bases, 9 bases remained unmatched. The CDR3 DNA sequence: TGTGCCAGCAGTTTGGGACAGGGGGTTTACGACATTCAGTACTTC. Residues: CASSLGQGVYDIQYF.

V usage is TRBV11-3 and J usage is TRBJ2-3, with TRBD1 matching over 10 bases. Trimming at V came to 5 bases and at J to 9 bases, leaving 8 bases not matched to a gene. This CDR3 contains 14 residues. CDR1 is SGHNT, CDR2 YENEEA, per germline. The CDR3 region is CASSPGQGEETQYF. The CDR3 DNA reads TGTGCCAGCAGCCCAGGACAGGGGGAGGAAACGCAGTATTTT.

This clonotype appeared a few times. This chain uses TRBV7-9 with TRBJ2-7, with unresolved D. V lost 5 bases and J 1 base, leaving 6 bases between the germline ends. CDR3 length equals 12 residues. CDR1 is SEHNR and CDR2 is FQNEAQ in the germline V gene (reference sequence). CDR3 sequence (DNA): TGTGCCAGCAGCAACCCATCCTACGAGCAGTACTTC. The encoded protein is CASSNPSYEQYF.

V usage is TRBV7-6 and J usage is TRBJ2-3, with TRBD1 identical over 10 bases. The CDR3 runs 15 residues. Germline V gene sequence: CDR1 SGHVS, CDR2 FNYEAQ. Trimming took 5 bases from V and 2 from J; bases not matched to a gene: 4. The CDR3 reads CASSLDRGYTDTQYF. CDR3 DNA sequence: TGTGCCAGCAGCCTGGACAGGGGGTACACAGATACGCAGTATTTT. The whole variable domain, filled in from reference TRBV7-6 and TRBJ2-3, reads GAGVSQSPRYKVTKRGQDVALRCDPISGHVSLYWYRQALGQGPEFLTYFNYEAQQDKSGLPNDRFSAERPEGSISTLTIQRTEQRDSAMYRCASSLDRGYTDTQYFGPGTRLTVL.

This clonotype has a handful of counts. This rearrangement joins TRBV7-2 to TRBJ2-1; D gene ambiguous. The CDR3 totals 15 residues. Trimming stripped 3 bases from V and 9 bases from J, with 18 bases between. The germline V gene encodes CDR1 SGHTA and CDR2 FQGNSA. CDR3 region: CASSFEKESLGEQFF. The CDR3 bases are TGTGCCAGCAGCTTTGAGAAGGAGAGTCTGGGTGAGCAGTTCTTC.

The chain's CDR3 is CASTPGTMNTEAFF. The CDR3 DNA reads TGTGCCAGCACCCCTGGTACAATGAACACTGAAGCTTTCTTT. The chain joins TRBV12-3 or TRBV12-4 to TRBJ1-1, with D hard to call. V was trimmed by 7 bases and J by 0 bases, leaving 12 bases between them. The CDR3 has 14 residues.

This chain links TRBV27 with TRBJ1-1; unclear D gene. This CDR3 has 13 amino acids. Germline V gene lookup returns CDR1 MNHEY and CDR2 SMNVEV (reference sequence). Between the trimmed V and J ends, which lost 3 bases and 2 bases, there was a span of 7 bases. The CDR3 protein is CASSFYDNTEAFF. The CDR3 nucleotides are TGTGCCAGCAGTTTCTACGACAACACTGAAGCTTTCTTT.

In this sample, this clonotype turned up a few times. V is TRBV27 and J is TRBJ2-5, with 13 bases matching TRBD2. This CDR3 comprises 14 residues. Germline loops: CDR1 MNHEY, CDR2 SMNVEV (reference sequence). J lost 3 bases, V lost 6 bases, and 1 base had no gene match. CDR3 in DNA: TGTGCCAGCAGGGGACTAGCGGGGAAAGAGACCCAGTACTTC. It encodes CASRGLAGKETQYF.

This clonotype has more than one count but fewer than ten. The chain couples TRBV12-3 or TRBV12-4 to TRBJ2-5; 8 nucleotides align to TRBD2. The CDR3 covers 17 residues. Trimming took 6 bases from V and 1 from J; bases not matched to a gene: 13. The CDR3 spells CASSSISSGDLQETQYF. In nucleotides, the CDR3 is TGTGCCAGCAGCTCCATCAGTAGCGGGGATCTCCAAGAGACCCAGTACTTC.

This clonotype has a handful of counts. The chain couples TRBV7-9 to TRBJ2-7, with no clear D. The germline V gene has CDR1 SEHNR and CDR2 FQNEAQ (reference sequence). The CDR3 is 14 amino acids. Trimming removed 6 bases at V and 2 bases at J, with 14 bases between. The CDR3 sequence is CASSDYKDPYEQYF. The CDR3 DNA reads TGTGCCAGCAGTGATTACAAGGACCCCTACGAGCAGTACTTC. The full variable domain, completed using reference TRBV7-9 and TRBJ2-7, is DTGVSQNPRHKITKRGQNVTFRCDPISEHNRLYWYRQTLGQGPEFLTYFQNEAQLEKSRLLSDRFSAERPKGSFSTLEIQRTEQGDSAMYLCASSDYKDPYEQYFGPGTRLTVT.

Comments on this clonotype: A read error may explain this, as a much larger clone is one base away. The V gene is TRBV7-2, the J gene TRBJ1-6; 7 bases agree with TRBD1. The CDR3 runs to 18 residues. Germline CDR1 and CDR2: SGHTA and FQGNSA. The CDR3, as DNA: TGTGTCAGCAGCCCCCTCCAGGGGGTCGGGGATTACGATTCACCCCTCCACTTT. The encoded protein is CVSSPLQGVGDYDSPLHF.

The gene calls are TRBV6-5 and TRBJ2-7; a possible D gene is TRBD2 (5 bases). The V and J ends lost 5 bases and 0 bases respectively, with 11 bases between them. Germline V gene lookup returns CDR1 MNHEY and CDR2 SVGAGI. This CDR3 is built from 14 residues. CDR3 bases: TGTGCCAGCAGTCCCCGGGGAGCCTCCTACGAGCAGTACTTC. The encoded protein is CASSPRGASYEQYF.

This clonotype was seen more than once but under ten times. This chain links TRBV12-3 or TRBV12-4 with TRBJ1-5, with D hard to call. The CDR3 spans 15 residues. The V end lost 0 bases, the J end lost 0 bases, and 6 bases lay between the germline ends. The CDR3 DNA is TGTGCCAGCAGTTTAGCAGGGTTTAGCAATCAGCCCCAGCATTTT. As protein: CASSLAGFSNQPQHF.

In this sample, this clonotype turned up a few times. The gene calls are TRBV7-9 and TRBJ2-1; D is unresolved. Germline V lookup: CDR1 SEHNR, CDR2 FQNEAQ (reference sequence). Trimming took 1 base from V and 6 from J, leaving 7 bases between them. CDR3 length: 13 residues. The CDR3 loop is CASSLGPGNEQFF. In nucleotides, the CDR3 is TGTGCCAGCAGCTTAGGCCCGGGCAATGAGCAGTTCTTC. Drawing the rest from reference TRBV7-9 and TRBJ2-1, the complete variable domain is DTGVSQNPRHKITKRGQNVTFRCDPISEHNRLYWYRQTLGQGPEFLTYFQNEAQLEKSRLLSDRFSAERPKGSFSTLEIQRTEQGDSAMYLCASSLGPGNEQFFGPGTRLTVL.

This clonotype has ten or more counts. The V and J genes are TRBV12-3 or TRBV12-4 and TRBJ1-2, with D possibly matching TRBD1 (5 bases). V lost 2 bases and J lost 6, with 16 bases in between. The CDR3 totals 15 residues. CDR3 sequence: CASSLLGTPRDGYTF. In nucleotides, the CDR3 is TGTGCCAGCAGTTTATTGGGGACCCCTAGGGATGGCTACACCTTC.

This clonotype was observed a handful of times. Here the CDR3 reads CASSLGTPAYEQYF. The CDR3 bases are TGTGCCAGCAGCTTAGGGACACCCGCCTACGAGCAGTACTTC. This chain joins TRBV7-9 and TRBJ2-7, with D tentatively TRBD1 (5 bases). The CDR3 is made up of 14 amino acids. The V end was cut by 1 base, the J end by 2 bases, with 9 bases between. Germline-derived CDR1 and CDR2 are SEHNR and FQNEAQ (reference sequence). Filled out from reference TRBV7-9 and TRBJ2-7, the complete variable domain reads DTGVSQNPRHKITKRGQNVTFRCDPISEHNRLYWYRQTLGQGPEFLTYFQNEAQLEKSRLLSDRFSAERPKGSFSTLEIQRTEQGDSAMYLCASSLGTPAYEQYFGPGTRLTVT.

The chain links TRBV28 to TRBJ2-3; 8 nucleotides align to TRBD2. Germline V gives CDR1 MDHEN, CDR2 SYDVKM. This CDR3 has 15 residues. Trimming at V came to 9 bases and at J to 3 bases, leaving 11 bases not matched to a gene. The CDR3 is CASLQRGGWTDTQYF. The CDR3, as DNA: TGTGCCAGTCTCCAACGGGGGGGCTGGACAGATACGCAGTATTTT.

The chain combines TRBV6-2 or TRBV6-3 with TRBJ1-6; 10 nucleotides align to TRBD1. Trimming removed 8 bases from V and 7 bases from J; junction bases left unmatched: 14. The CDR3 runs to 17 residues. Germline V gene data show CDR1 as MNHEY and CDR2 as SVGEGT. The CDR3 DNA follows: TGTGCCAGCGCAAATTCGGGACAGGGGAGTCGGAATTCACCCCTCCACTTT. It codes for CASANSGQGSRNSPLHF.

V usage is TRBV6-5 and J usage is TRBJ1-5, with 7 bases fitting TRBD1. Germline CDR1 reads MNHEY; CDR2 reads SVGAGI. This CDR3 has 16 amino acids. The V gene end was trimmed by 5 bases and the J gene end by 5 bases; junction bases not matched to a gene: 12. CDR3 sequence: CASSRTDRYSDQPQHF. CDR3 nucleotide sequence: TGTGCCAGCAGTAGAACGGACAGGTACAGTGATCAGCCCCAGCATTTT.